The 26 T cell receptor beta chains below come from one sample, sequenced in a study of human T cells and chemical hapten exposure. The sample's time point: patch test 1, 2 weeks after DPC sensitization. The sample's treatment: therapeutic diphenylcyclopropenone sensitization with weekly scalp DPC. TCRdb passed the RACE reads through MiXCR, listing each CDR3 protein once. The sample yields roughly 100,000 distinct CDR3 sequences, approximately 11% seen once. The sequenced sample was whole blood, obtained in connection with sensitization to the hapten diphenylcyclopropenone (DPC). These receptor sequences come from a woman between 40 and 50 years old with alopecia areata. Some clones in this sample may be carry-over from other donors' samples.

This clonotype has a count of ten or more. The chain employs TRBV30 and TRBJ2-3, with TRBD2 identical over 9 bases. Germline V CDR1 and CDR2: GTSNPN, SVGIG (reference sequence). Trimming took 2 bases from V and 7 from J; bases not matched to a gene: 16. This CDR3 is built from 17 residues. CDR3 protein: CAWSPSGIAGALYTQYF. The CDR3 coding sequence is TGTGCCTGGAGTCCCTCGGGGATAGCGGGGGCTCTGTATACGCAGTATTTT.

This clonotype has a handful of counts. The chain has TRBV14 and TRBJ2-3; D gene unclear. The CDR3 spans 18 residues. Deletions cut 0 bases from V and 1 base from J, with 17 bases between. Germline-derived CDR1 and CDR2 are SGHDN and FVKESK. CDR3: CASSQEFRLVERTDTQYF. CDR3 sequence (DNA): TGTGCCAGCAGCCAAGAGTTCCGACTCGTGGAGCGCACAGATACGCAGTATTTT.

This clonotype has just a few counts. This chain connects TRBV30 to TRBJ1-2; D remains unclear. CDR3 length: 12 amino acids. V was trimmed by 3 bases and J by 6 bases, leaving 11 bases between them. Germline V lookup: CDR1 GTSNPN, CDR2 SVGIG (reference sequence). The CDR3 reads CAWRGNSDGYTF. The CDR3 DNA reads TGTGCCTGGAGGGGGAATTCGGATGGCTACACCTTC. Full variable domain (remainder filled in from reference TRBV30 and TRBJ1-2): SQTIHQWPATLVQPVGSPLSLECTVEGTSNPNLYWYRQAAGRGLQLLFYSVGIGQISSEVPQNLSASRPQDRQFILSSKKLLLSDSGFYLCAWRGNSDGYTFGSGTRLTVV.

This clonotype turned up a few times. This chain connects TRBV3-1 to TRBJ1-5; D call uncertain. The ends were cut back, 1 base at V and 3 bases at J, with 10 bases in the middle. This CDR3 is 15 amino acids long. Germline-derived CDR1 and CDR2 are LGHDT and YNNKEL (reference sequence). CDR3 coding DNA: TGTGCCAGCAGCCAAGGGGAAAGGGTCAATCAGCCCCAGCATTTT. It is translated as CASSQGERVNQPQHF.

The chain has TRBV6-6 and TRBJ1-1; 9 nucleotides agree with TRBD1. The CDR3 runs to 16 residues. The germline gives CDR1 MNHNY, CDR2 SVGAGI (reference sequence). V shed 2 bases and J 4 bases; nucleotides not matched to a gene: 8. The CDR3 DNA reads TGTGCCAGCAGTTACCAAGGACAGGGGAGAAGCACTGAAGCTTTCTTT. Amino acid sequence: CASSYQGQGRSTEAFF.

The chain combines TRBV6-4 with TRBJ1-2; 7 nucleotides agree with TRBD1. The ends lost 6 bases at V and 4 bases at J; junction bases unmatched: 5. The CDR3 runs to 13 residues. Germline values: CDR1 MRHNA, CDR2 SNTAGT. The CDR3 region has the DNA TGTGCCAGCAGCCGGGACAGCGGCTATGGCTACACCTTC. Amino acids: CASSRDSGYGYTF.

This clonotype was detected many times. Here the CDR3 DNA reads TGTGCCAGCAGTTATTGGGGCGGCAATCAGCCCCAGCATTTT. Amino acids: CASSYWGGNQPQHF. The gene calls are TRBV6-1 and TRBJ1-5; maybe TRBD1 (5 bases). Trimming stripped 5 bases from V and 2 bases from J, with 10 bases between. CDR3 length equals 14 residues. The germline CDR1 and CDR2 sequences are MNHNS and SASEGT.

This clonotype was recorded many times. V gene TRBV6-1 combines with J gene TRBJ2-7; no reliable D call. This CDR3 has 15 residues. The germline V gene encodes CDR1 MNHNS and CDR2 SASEGT. V was cut by 6 bases and J by 3 bases, with 18 bases left in between. CDR3 DNA sequence: TGTGCCAGCAGCCCCGAACCCTCGCCCCTCTACGAGCAGTACTTC. Translated: CASSPEPSPLYEQYF.

This clonotype occurred a few times. The chain has TRBV12-3 or TRBV12-4 and TRBJ2-1; TRBD2 matches 8 bases. V dropped 6 bases and J dropped 0; count of bases not matched to a gene: 13. The CDR3 totals 18 residues. The CDR3 loop is CASSAAVSGAFSYNEQFF. The CDR3 coding sequence is TGTGCCAGCAGCGCCGCGGTTAGCGGGGCCTTCTCCTACAATGAGCAGTTCTTC.

Many counts were recorded for this clonotype. The chain couples TRBV6-1 to TRBJ2-5, with 11 bases matching TRBD2. Germline trimming cut 6 bases from V and 2 bases from J; bases unmatched to any gene: 5. From germline, CDR1 is MNHNS and CDR2 SASEGT. The CDR3 length is 15 residues. CDR3 amino acids: CASRVSGGEQETQYF. CDR3 bases: TGTGCCAGCAGGGTTAGCGGGGGGGAACAAGAGACCCAGTACTTC.

The rearrangement uses TRBV24-1 and TRBJ2-1, with a tentative D call TRBD1 (7 bases). This CDR3 region has 16 residues. V lost 3 bases and J 9 bases, leaving 20 bases between the germline ends. CDR1 and CDR2 (germline): KGHDR, SFDVKD. CDR3 in DNA: TGTGCCACCAGTGATCCAGGACGAGGAGGGGGCGGTGAGCAGTTCTTC. Its protein product is CATSDPGRGGGGEQFF.

The V and J genes are TRBV4-3 and TRBJ1-3; D gene unclear. CDR3 length equals 17 residues. V was clipped by 1 base and J by 2 bases, with 15 bases between them. Per the germline V gene, CDR1 is LGHNA and CDR2 is YSLEER. CDR3 nucleotides: TGCGCCAGCAGCCAAGTACCGGACCACTTTACTGGAAACACCATATATTTT. This codes for CASSQVPDHFTGNTIYF.

In its sample, this clonotype was seen many times. The CDR3, as DNA: TGTGCCAGTAGTATCATTACTGCGTCGACAGGGGGTAGTGGCTACACCTTC. Translated, it gives CASSIITASTGGSGYTF. The chain has TRBV19 and TRBJ1-2; 9 bases map to TRBD1. V was clipped by 3 bases and J by 7 bases; unmatched bases: 15. The CDR3 covers 17 residues. CDR1 is LNHDA, CDR2 SQIVND, per germline (reference sequence).

This clonotype was observed many times. V is TRBV12-3 or TRBV12-4 and J is TRBJ2-7; perhaps TRBD2 as D (5 bases). The CDR3 sequence is 14 residues long. V was cut by 3 bases and J by 9 bases, with 18 bases left in between. The CDR3 loop is CASSFGEFDLPQYF. Written as DNA, the CDR3 is TGTGCCAGCAGTTTTGGGGAGTTTGACTTGCCGCAGTACTTC.

This sequence joins TRBV6-2 or TRBV6-3 and TRBJ2-1; D remains unclear. In germline, CDR1 is MNHEY, CDR2 SVGEGT. The ends were cut back, 7 bases at V and 7 bases at J, with 20 bases in the middle. The CDR3 has 15 amino acids. In nucleotides, the CDR3 is TGTGCCAGCACTCTGAAACCTACTAAGTTTAATGAGCAGTTCTTC. Translating it yields CASTLKPTKFNEQFF.

This clonotype was picked up many times. The chain links TRBV4-1 to TRBJ2-2; 7 bases fit TRBD2. The CDR3 is 16 amino acids. Germline V gives CDR1 MGHRA, CDR2 YSYEKL. V gave up 4 bases and J gave up 4 bases; unmatched junction bases: 9. CDR3 nucleotide sequence: TGCGCCAGCAGCCGTGGGACTGGGGGGGTCACCGGGGAGCTGTTTTTT. Its translation: CASSRGTGGVTGELFF.

The chain carries TRBV18 and TRBJ2-5; D not resolved. The CDR3 runs 13 residues. Deletions cut 2 bases from V and 5 bases from J, with 9 bases between. The germline gives CDR1 KGHSH, CDR2 LQKENI. CDR3 DNA sequence: TGTGCCAGCTCACCAGGCAGTGTTGAGACCCAGTACTTC. Its translation: CASSPGSVETQYF.

This clonotype was found a few times. The CDR3 sequence: CATSDSAATLRGAFF. The CDR3 DNA follows: TGTGCCACCAGTGATTCGGCGGCTACTCTTCGGGGGGCTTTCTTT. The V call is TRBV24-1, the J call TRBJ1-1; TRBD1 might be the D (5 bases). CDR1 is KGHDR and CDR2 is SFDVKD in the germline V gene. Deletions cut 2 bases from V and 11 bases from J, with 20 bases between. The CDR3 is made up of 15 amino acids.

This clonotype was seen more than once but under ten times. The gene calls are TRBV6-2 or TRBV6-3 and TRBJ2-2; 7 nucleotides agree with TRBD1. The germline V gene encodes CDR1 MNHEY and CDR2 SVGEGT. V trimming: 5 bases; J trimming: 6 bases; junction bases outside the gene matches: 6. The CDR3 extends over 14 amino acids. DNA for the CDR3: TGTGCCAGCAGTCGCACAGGGGCGGCCGGGGAGCTGTTTTTT. It specifies CASSRTGAAGELFF.

This clonotype was recorded many times. The chain combines TRBV28 with TRBJ2-1, with D possibly matching TRBD1 (5 bases). CDR1 is MDHEN, CDR2 SYDVKM, per germline. V was trimmed by 2 bases and J by 0 bases, leaving 17 bases between them. This CDR3 contains 18 residues. This CDR3 is CASSLGQGGPSSYNEQFF. In DNA, the CDR3 is TGTGCCAGCAGTTTAGGGCAGGGTGGACCGAGCTCCTACAATGAGCAGTTCTTC. Combining the CDR3 with reference TRBV28 and TRBJ2-1 gives the whole variable domain DVKVTQSSRYLVKRTGEKVFLECVQDMDHENMFWYRQDPGLGLRLIYFSYDVKMKEKGDIPEGYSVSREKKERFSLILESASTNQTSMYLCASSLGQGGPSSYNEQFFGPGTRLTVL.

CDR3 in amino acids: CASRRTGTITEAFF. The CDR3 DNA sequence: TGTGCCAGCAGGAGGACAGGGACGATCACTGAAGCTTTCTTT. The chain carries TRBV12-3 or TRBV12-4 and TRBJ1-1, with 8 bases that match TRBD1. The CDR3 is made up of 14 amino acids. V shed 6 bases and J 4 bases; nucleotides not matched to a gene: 7.

This clonotype was picked up many times. The CDR3 loop is CASSLSWTLQAQFF. Written as DNA, the CDR3 is TGTGCCAGCAGCTTATCCTGGACTCTTCAGGCGCAGTTCTTC. J is TRBJ2-1 and V is TRBV7-6; possibly TRBD2 for D (5 bases). Trimming cost V 2 bases and J 12 bases, with 17 bases left between them. Germline-derived CDR1 and CDR2 are SGHVS and FNYEAQ. The CDR3 has 14 residues.

The table lists this clonotype with a few counts. The chain uses TRBV4-1 and TRBJ1-1; possible D gene TRBD1, 5 bases. V lost 0 bases and J 1 base, leaving 12 bases between the germline ends. The CDR3 extends over 16 amino acids. Germline loops: CDR1 MGHRA, CDR2 YSYEKL. CDR3 sequence: CASSQDAGGTNTEAFF. CDR3 DNA sequence: TGCGCCAGCAGCCAAGATGCGGGGGGAACGAACACTGAAGCTTTCTTT.

This clonotype was counted a few times. This chain connects TRBV7-9 to TRBJ2-1; 7 bases align to TRBD1. V lost 4 bases, J lost 15 bases, and 12 bases stayed unmatched. The CDR3 is 13 amino acids. Germline V lookup: CDR1 SEHNR, CDR2 FQNEAQ (reference sequence). DNA for the CDR3: TGTGCCAGCAGCTCCACCGGGACAGAGGCTGGGTTCTTC. Protein sequence: CASSSTGTEAGFF.

This rearrangement joins TRBV28 to TRBJ1-5; 8 bases fit TRBD1. Germline lookup yields CDR1 MDHEN and CDR2 SYDVKM. After removal of 10 bases from V and 1 base from J, the junction contained 12 bases not matched to a gene. This CDR3 has 16 amino acids. CDR3 sequence: CATRTGSRGSNQPQHF. CDR3 DNA: TGTGCCACGAGGACAGGGTCCCGTGGGAGCAATCAGCCCCAGCATTTT.

This clonotype showed up many times. The V gene is TRBV4-2, the J gene TRBJ2-3; 8 positions agree with TRBD2. CDR1 and CDR2 (germline): LGHNA, YNFKEQ. The CDR3 covers 17 residues. With 3 bases clipped from V and 2 bases from J, the junction kept 10 bases outside the gene matches. The CDR3 loop is CASSQGERGRFTDTQYF. CDR3 coding DNA: TGTGCCAGCAGCCAGGGAGAGCGGGGGAGATTCACAGATACGCAGTATTTT.